This T cell receptor (beta chain) was recorded in a study of regulatory T cells in long-lasting Graves disease. Building of the TCR beta libraries involved iRepertoire HTBI primers and Arm-PCR of CDR3 regions. From the multiplex PCR reads, TCRdb called clonotypes with MiXCR, one entry per CDR3 protein. The table shows hundreds of thousands of distinct CDR3 sequences, with around 20% occurring only once. This clonotype has ten or more counts. Its target is not known. The time point here: persistent/refractory GD, antithyroid drugs over 5 years with positive TRAb. PBMCs were the source of the RNA used for TCR sequencing. Germline trimming cut 6 bases from V and 0 bases from J; bases unmatched to any gene: 4. The CDR3 runs to 14 residues. From germline, CDR1 is MDHEN and CDR2 SYDVKM. Study results and limitations: Preferential use of TRBV28, TRBJ1-2 and TRBJ2-5 was seen in persistent disease. Persistent Graves' cases showed lower TCR diversity than newly diagnosed cases.

This TCR was recovered from a female donor with Graves disease. V and J are TRBV28 and TRBJ1-1, with TRBD1 matching over 7 bases. The sample consisted of peripheral blood mononuclear cells (PBMCs), taken when the disease was refractory, from a patient treated with antithyroid drugs. CDR3 DNA: TGTGCCAGCAGCCTGACAGGGATGAACACTGAAGCTTTCTTT. It codes for CASSLTGMNTEAFF. The full variable domain, completed using reference TRBV28 and TRBJ1-1, is DVKVTQSSRYLVKRTGEKVFLECVQDMDHENMFWYRQDPGLGLRLIYFSYDVKMKEKGDIPEGYSVSREKKERFSLILESASTNQTSMYLCASSLTGMNTEAFFGQGTRLTVV.